This passage covers 7 T cell receptor beta chains from one sample sequenced in a study of blood T cell repertoires in COVID-19. Repertoires were generated with immunoSEQ multiplex PCR, while TCRdb's copy carries only in-frame clones and drops some. The profile shows around 250,000 clones, 70% to 85% of them singletons. Material for sequencing was PBMCs or T cells enriched from blood (not recorded which). Receptor source: a middle-aged man who had recovered from COVID-19.

The CDR3 loop is CASSPRTFQETQYF. CDR3 nucleotide sequence: TGTGCCAGCAGCCCAAGGACTTTCCAAGAGACCCAGTACTTC. The chain carries TRBV9 and TRBJ2-5; D perhaps matches TRBD2 (5 bases). The CDR3 runs to 14 residues. The V end was cut by 4 bases, the J end by 1 base, with 11 bases between. Germline CDR1 and CDR2: SGDLS and YYNGEE.

The chain employs TRBV7-7 and TRBJ2-2; 7 bases are shared with TRBD2. CDR1 and CDR2 (germline): SSHAT, FNYEAQ (reference sequence). This CDR3 is 16 amino acids long. V was clipped by 3 bases and J by 2 bases; unmatched bases: 6. The CDR3 region has the DNA TGTGCCAGCAGCTTTTTGAGCGGGGCCAACACCGGGGAGCTGTTTTTT. Amino acids: CASSFLSGANTGELFF.

This chain uses TRBV19 with TRBJ2-7; possibly TRBD1 for D (6 bases). Germline-derived CDR1 and CDR2 are LNHDA and SQIVND (reference sequence). Trimming shortened V by 6 bases and J by 0 bases, and 12 bases separated the two germline ends. The CDR3 contains 14 residues. This CDR3 reads CASRNRASSYEQYF. For the CDR3, the DNA is TGTGCCAGTAGGAACAGGGCTAGCTCCTACGAGCAGTACTTC.

The chain joins TRBV7-9 to TRBJ2-7; 10 nucleotides agree with TRBD1. V shed 6 bases, J shed 7 bases, and the junction held 6 bases outside the gene matches. The germline V gene has CDR1 SEHNR and CDR2 FQNEAQ (reference sequence). This CDR3 has 13 amino acids. The CDR3 DNA sequence: TGTGCCAGCAGTCCGGACAGGGGGAGGGAGCAGTACTTC. Its protein product is CASSPDRGREQYF. The full variable domain, its missing parts supplied by reference TRBV7-9 and TRBJ2-7, is DTGVSQNPRHKITKRGQNVTFRCDPISEHNRLYWYRQTLGQGPEFLTYFQNEAQLEKSRLLSDRFSAERPKGSFSTLEIQRTEQGDSAMYLCASSPDRGREQYFGPGTRLTVT.

The rearrangement links TRBV5-1 to TRBJ1-4, with 8 bases aligning to TRBD1. V shed 2 bases, J shed 6 bases, and the junction held 3 bases outside the gene matches. CDR3 length: 14 residues. Germline CDR1 and CDR2: SGHRS and YFSETQ. CDR3 in DNA: TGCGCCAGCAGCTTCACAGGGGGAGATGAAAAACTGTTTTTT. Translation: CASSFTGGDEKLFF.

The chain joins TRBV7-2 to TRBJ2-1, with 12 positions matching TRBD2. There are 15 residues in the CDR3. Trimming removed 8 bases from V and 4 bases from J; junction bases left unmatched: 6. Germline CDR1 is SGHTA and CDR2 is FQGNSA. The CDR3 DNA reads TGTGCCAGCTTCCCTGGGACTAGCGGGTACAATGAGCAGTTCTTC. Translating gives CASFPGTSGYNEQFF.

The chain carries TRBV7-2 and TRBJ1-3, with D hard to call. CDR1 is SGHTA and CDR2 is FQGNSA in the germline V gene. V shed 2 bases and J shed 9 bases, with 11 bases lying between them. The CDR3 has 13 amino acids. Here the CDR3 reads CASSLPSLSTIYF. The CDR3 nucleotides read TGTGCCAGCAGCTTACCTAGCCTGAGCACCATATATTTT.